Described below is a single T cell receptor beta chain sequence and its context. Its cognate antigen is unknown. This table comes from immunoSEQ multiplex PCR, and its TCRdb copy is limited to in-frame clones, with some not included. The sample records about 160,000 clones, 93% being singletons. The CDR3 is made up of 11 amino acids. V was shortened by 5 bases and J by 8 bases, with 9 bases between the two germline ends. Germline V CDR1 and CDR2: MDHEN, SYDVKM. The data belong to a study of T cell responses to AZD1222 COVID-19 vaccine. On the study more broadly: Combined were second doses at about 4 or about 12 weeks.

Findings and limits, study-wide: The study reported that nearly half of spike-specific TCRs target unmutated variant regions. Repertoire sampling was restricted to post-peak T cell response timepoints.

The starting material was peripheral blood, obtained on day 0 of AZD1222 vaccination. V gene TRBV28 combines with J gene TRBJ1-2; no clear D. This receptor was obtained from an adult in good health. The CDR3 DNA is TGTGCCAGCAGTGAGACGACGGGCTACACCTTC. Residues: CASSETTGYTF.